This TCR beta chain was sequenced during a study of cytomegalovirus exposure and HLA in healthy donors. Use of 60 Vbeta and 13 Jbeta primers characterized the PCR. As originally analysed: Among the unique TCR beta chains that a later analysis counted, about 86 million in all, 9.5 million to 12 million were shared. Assay: immunoSEQ multiplex PCR; the TCRdb copy retains only in-frame clones and omits some. The V and J calls and clone size come from that table; D and trimming were worked out from the DNA. The sample lists more than 110,000 clones; about 78% were seen once. On this clone: Its antigen is unknown.

Study results and caveats: V segments that were indistinguishable, TRBV6-2 and TRBV6-3 among them, were omitted from analysis.

Germline trimming cut 8 bases from V and 3 bases from J; bases unmatched to any gene: 7. Germline CDR1 reads SQVTM; CDR2 reads ANQGSEA. CDR3 size: 13 residues. The sequencing sample was made of PBMCs. This TCR came from a man aged 35 to 55 in good health and CMV-seropositive. This chain connects TRBV29-1 to TRBJ1-5, with 7 bases aligning to TRBD1. CDR3 DNA: TGCAGCACCGCGACAGGGTACAATCAGCCCCAGCATTTT. As protein: CSTATGYNQPQHF.